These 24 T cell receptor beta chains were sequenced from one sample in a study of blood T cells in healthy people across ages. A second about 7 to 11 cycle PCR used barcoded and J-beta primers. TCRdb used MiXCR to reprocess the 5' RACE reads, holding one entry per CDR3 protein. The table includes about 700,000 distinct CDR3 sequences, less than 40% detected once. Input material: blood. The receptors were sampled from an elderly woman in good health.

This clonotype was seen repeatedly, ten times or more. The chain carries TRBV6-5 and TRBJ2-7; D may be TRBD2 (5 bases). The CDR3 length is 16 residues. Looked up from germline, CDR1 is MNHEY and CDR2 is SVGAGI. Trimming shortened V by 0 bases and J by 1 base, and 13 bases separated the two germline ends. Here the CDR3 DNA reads TGTGCCAGCAGTTACTCGAAATCGAGGGTTTCCTACGAGCAGTACTTC. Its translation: CASSYSKSRVSYEQYF.

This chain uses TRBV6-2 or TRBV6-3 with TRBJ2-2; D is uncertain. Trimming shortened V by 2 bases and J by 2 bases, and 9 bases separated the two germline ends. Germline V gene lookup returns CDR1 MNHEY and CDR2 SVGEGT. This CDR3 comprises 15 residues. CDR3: CASSYGGTNTGELFF. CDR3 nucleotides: TGTGCCAGCAGTTACGGTGGCACCAACACCGGGGAGCTGTTTTTT.

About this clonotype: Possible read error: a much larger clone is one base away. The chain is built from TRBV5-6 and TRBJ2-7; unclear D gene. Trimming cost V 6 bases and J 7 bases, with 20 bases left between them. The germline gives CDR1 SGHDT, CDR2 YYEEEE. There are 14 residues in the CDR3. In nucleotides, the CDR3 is TGTGCCAGCACTGCCTTCCGAATTTACAATGAGCAGTACTTC. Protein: CASTAFRIYNEQYF.

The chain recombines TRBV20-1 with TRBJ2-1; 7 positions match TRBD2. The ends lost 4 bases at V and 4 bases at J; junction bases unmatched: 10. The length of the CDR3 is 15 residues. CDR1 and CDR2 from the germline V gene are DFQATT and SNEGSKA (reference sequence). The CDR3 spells CSATYGRLRYNEQFF. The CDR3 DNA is TGCAGTGCTACATACGGGAGGCTAAGATACAATGAGCAGTTCTTC.

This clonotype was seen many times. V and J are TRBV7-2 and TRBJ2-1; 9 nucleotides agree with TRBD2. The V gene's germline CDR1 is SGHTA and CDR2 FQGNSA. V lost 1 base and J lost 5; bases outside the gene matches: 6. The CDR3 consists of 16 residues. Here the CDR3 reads CASSLEGGGAHNEQFF. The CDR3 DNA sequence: TGTGCCAGCAGCTTAGAAGGCGGGGGGGCCCACAATGAGCAGTTCTTC.

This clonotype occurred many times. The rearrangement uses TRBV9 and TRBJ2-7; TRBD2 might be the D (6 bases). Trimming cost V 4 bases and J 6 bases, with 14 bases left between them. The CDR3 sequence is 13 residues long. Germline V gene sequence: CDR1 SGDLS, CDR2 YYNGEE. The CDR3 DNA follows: TGTGCCAGCAGCCCTCCCGGGGGTCCCGAGCAGTACTTC. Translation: CASSPPGGPEQYF.

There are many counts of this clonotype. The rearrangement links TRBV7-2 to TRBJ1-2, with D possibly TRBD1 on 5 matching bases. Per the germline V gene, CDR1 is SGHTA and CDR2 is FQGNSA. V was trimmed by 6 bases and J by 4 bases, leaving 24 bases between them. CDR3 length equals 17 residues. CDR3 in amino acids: CASSLGTRTRSGYGYTF. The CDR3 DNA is TGTGCCAGCAGTTTGGGAACAAGGACAAGATCGGGCTATGGCTACACCTTC.

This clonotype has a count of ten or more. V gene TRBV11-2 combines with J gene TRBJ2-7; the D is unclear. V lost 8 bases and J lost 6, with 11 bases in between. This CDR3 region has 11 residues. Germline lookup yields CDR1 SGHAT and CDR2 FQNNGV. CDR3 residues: CASGSLFEQYF. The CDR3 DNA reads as TGTGCCAGCGGAAGCTTATTCGAGCAGTACTTC. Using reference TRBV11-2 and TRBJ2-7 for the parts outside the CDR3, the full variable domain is EAGVAQSPRYKIIEKRQSVAFWCNPISGHATLYWYQQILGQGPKLLIQFQNNGVVDDSQLPKDRFSAERLKGVDSTLKIQPAKLEDSAVYLCASGSLFEQYFGPGTRLTVT.

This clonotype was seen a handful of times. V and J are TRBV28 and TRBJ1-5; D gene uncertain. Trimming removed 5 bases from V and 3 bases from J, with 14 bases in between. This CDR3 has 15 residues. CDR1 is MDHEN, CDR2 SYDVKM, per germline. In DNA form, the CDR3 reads TGTGCCAGCAGTCCGCCGTACGGGAACAATCAGCCCCAGCATTTT. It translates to CASSPPYGNNQPQHF.

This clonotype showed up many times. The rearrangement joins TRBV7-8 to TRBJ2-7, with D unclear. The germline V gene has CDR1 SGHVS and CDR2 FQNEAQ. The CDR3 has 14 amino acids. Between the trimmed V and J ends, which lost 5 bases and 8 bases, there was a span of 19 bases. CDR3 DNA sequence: TGTGCCAGCAGCCCGCCGGGCCTGGCTGGGCAGCAGTACTTC. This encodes CASSPPGLAGQQYF.

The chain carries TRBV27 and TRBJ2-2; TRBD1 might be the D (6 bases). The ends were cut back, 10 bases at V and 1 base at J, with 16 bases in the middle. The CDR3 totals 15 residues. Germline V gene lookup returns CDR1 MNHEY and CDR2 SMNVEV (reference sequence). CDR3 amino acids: CANRLQTGNTGELFF. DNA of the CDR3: TGTGCCAACAGACTCCAGACAGGGAACACCGGGGAGCTGTTTTTT.

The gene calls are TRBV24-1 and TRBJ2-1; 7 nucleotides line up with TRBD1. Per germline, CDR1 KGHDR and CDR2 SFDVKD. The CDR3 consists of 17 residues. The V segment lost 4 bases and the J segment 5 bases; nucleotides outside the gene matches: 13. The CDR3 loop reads CATSENGQDRFHNEQFF. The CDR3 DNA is TGTGCCACCAGTGAAAATGGGCAGGACAGGTTCCACAATGAGCAGTTCTTC.

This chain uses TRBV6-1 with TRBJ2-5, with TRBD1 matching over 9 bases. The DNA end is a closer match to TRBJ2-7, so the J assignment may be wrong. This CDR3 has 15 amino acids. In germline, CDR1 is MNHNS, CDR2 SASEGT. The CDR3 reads CASSEIWDRVGEQYF. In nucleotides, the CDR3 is TGTGCCAGCAGTGAAATTTGGGACAGGGTAGGCGAGCAGTACTTC.

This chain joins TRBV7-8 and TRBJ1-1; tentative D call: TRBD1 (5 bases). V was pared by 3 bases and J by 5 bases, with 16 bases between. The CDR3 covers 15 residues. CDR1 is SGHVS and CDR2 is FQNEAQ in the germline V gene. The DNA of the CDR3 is TGTGCCAGCAGCTTCCCAGGTGGGGCTGGGACTGAAGCTTTCTTT. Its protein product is CASSFPGGAGTEAFF.

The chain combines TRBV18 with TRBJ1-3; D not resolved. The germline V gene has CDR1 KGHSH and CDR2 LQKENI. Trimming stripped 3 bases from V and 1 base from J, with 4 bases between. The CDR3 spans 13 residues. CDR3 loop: CASSPLSGNTIYF. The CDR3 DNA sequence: TGTGCCAGCTCACCCCTATCTGGAAACACCATATATTTT.

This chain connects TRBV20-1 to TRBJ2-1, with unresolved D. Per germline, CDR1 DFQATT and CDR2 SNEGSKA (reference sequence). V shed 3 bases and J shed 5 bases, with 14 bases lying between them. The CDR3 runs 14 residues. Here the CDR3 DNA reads TGCAGTGCTAGGGGCTTGGGGTCCCACAATGAGCAGTTCTTC. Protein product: CSARGLGSHNEQFF.

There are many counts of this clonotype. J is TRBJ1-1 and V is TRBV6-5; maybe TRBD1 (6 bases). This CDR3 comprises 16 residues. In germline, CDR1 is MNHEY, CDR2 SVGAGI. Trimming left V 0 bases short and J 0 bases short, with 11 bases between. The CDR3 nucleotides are TGTGCCAGCAGTTACTCCCCGGACAGATTGAACACTGAAGCTTTCTTT. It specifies CASSYSPDRLNTEAFF.

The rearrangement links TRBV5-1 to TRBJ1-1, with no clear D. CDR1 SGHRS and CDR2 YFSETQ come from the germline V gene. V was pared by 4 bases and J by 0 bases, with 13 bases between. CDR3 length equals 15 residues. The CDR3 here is CASSTRGDLNTEAFF. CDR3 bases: TGCGCCAGCAGCACCCGGGGAGACTTGAACACTGAAGCTTTCTTT.

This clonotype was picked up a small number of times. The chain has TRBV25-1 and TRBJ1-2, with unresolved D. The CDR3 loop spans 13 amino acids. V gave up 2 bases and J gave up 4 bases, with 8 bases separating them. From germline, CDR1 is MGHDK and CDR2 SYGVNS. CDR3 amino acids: CASSELESYGYTF. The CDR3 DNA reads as TGTGCCAGCAGTGAACTCGAGAGCTATGGCTACACCTTC.

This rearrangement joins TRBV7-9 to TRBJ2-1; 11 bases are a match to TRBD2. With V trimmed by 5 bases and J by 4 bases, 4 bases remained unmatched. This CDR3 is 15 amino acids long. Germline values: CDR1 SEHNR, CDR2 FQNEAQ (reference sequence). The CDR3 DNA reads TGTGCCAGCAGCCGACTAGCGGGGTTATACAATGAGCAGTTCTTC. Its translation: CASSRLAGLYNEQFF.

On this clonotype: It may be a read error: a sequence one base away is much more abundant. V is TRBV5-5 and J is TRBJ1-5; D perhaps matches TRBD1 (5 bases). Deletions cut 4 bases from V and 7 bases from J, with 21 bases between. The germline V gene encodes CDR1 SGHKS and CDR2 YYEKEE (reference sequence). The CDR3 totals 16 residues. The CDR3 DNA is TGTGCCAGCAGCCTCAACGGCGTTGAGGGGAGGCAGCCCCAGCATTTT. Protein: CASSLNGVEGRQPQHF.

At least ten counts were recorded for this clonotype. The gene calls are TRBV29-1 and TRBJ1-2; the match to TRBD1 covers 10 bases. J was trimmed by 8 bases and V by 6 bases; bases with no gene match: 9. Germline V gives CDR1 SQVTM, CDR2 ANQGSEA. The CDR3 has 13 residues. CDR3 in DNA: TGCAGCGTCGACTCCGGGACAGGGGTCGGCTACACCTTC. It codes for CSVDSGTGVGYTF.

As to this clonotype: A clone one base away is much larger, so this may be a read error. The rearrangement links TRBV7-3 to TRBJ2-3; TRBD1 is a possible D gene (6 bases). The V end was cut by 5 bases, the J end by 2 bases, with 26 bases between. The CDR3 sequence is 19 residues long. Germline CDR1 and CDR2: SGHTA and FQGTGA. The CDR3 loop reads CASSPLIRNRENPTDTQYF. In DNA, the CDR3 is TGTGCCAGCAGCCCCTTAATTCGGAACAGGGAAAATCCCACAGATACGCAGTATTTT.

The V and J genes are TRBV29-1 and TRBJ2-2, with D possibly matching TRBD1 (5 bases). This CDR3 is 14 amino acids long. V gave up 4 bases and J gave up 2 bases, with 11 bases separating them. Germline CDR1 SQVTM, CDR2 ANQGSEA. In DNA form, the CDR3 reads TGCAGCGTTGCAACAGGCCTAAACACCGGGGAGCTGTTTTTT. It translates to CSVATGLNTGELFF.